These T cell receptor beta chains were read from a single sample in a study of blood T cell repertoires in COVID-19. The repertoire was sequenced with immunoSEQ multiplex PCR; TCRdb's copy has only in-frame clones and lacks some. The table lists some 210,000 clones, roughly 94% of them singletons. Sequencing was performed on peripheral blood. The source is a man aged 30-40 years with acute or convalescent COVID-19. Both conserved end residues are trimmed from each CDR3.

TRBJ1-1	TRBV4-1	ASSQDHTGATEAF
TRBJ2-1	TRBV19	ASSPQVADSYNEQF
TRBJ2-1	TRBV6-5	ASIYRIGGNEQF
TRBJ2-1	TRBV6-5	ASRKTGGGEQF
TRBJ2-5	TRBV14	ASSQDIRTQY
TRBJ1-2	TRBV5-1	ASSLTPRGDYGYT
TRBJ1-5	TRBV28	ATLRWGGGNQPQH
TRBJ2-3	TRBV11-3	ASSLAGARSDTQY
TRBJ1-2	TRBV13	ASSLKYHRDDYGYT
TRBJ2-5	TRBV3-1/TRBV3-2	ASRLVGEETQY
TRBJ2-7	TRBV18	ASSSSEGEQY
TRBJ1-1	TRBV4-1	ASSRLYVRGTEAF
TRBJ2-7	TRBV30	AWSTGLAGTYEQY
TRBJ2-5	TRBV4-1	ASSQEGASLQTQY
TRBJ1-1	TRBV5-6	ASDTRGQGVNTEAF
TRBJ2-3	TRBV14	ASSHPPLWTSSTDTQY
TRBJ2-6	TRBV11-2	ASSLEGLAGDYSGANVLT
TRBJ2-3	TRBV30	AWPQKKGVFGYRTDTQY
TRBJ1-1	TRBV10-3	AISSELNTEAF
TRBJ1-4	TRBV29-1	SATTGGLGANEKLF
TRBJ2-4	TRBV18	ASSPGARGIQY
TRBJ1-2	TRBV19	ILVGKSYT
TRBJ2-2	TRBV24-1	ATSVPSGGGHTSNTGELF
TRBJ2-7	TRBV10-2	ASIDTGGHEQY
TRBJ2-1	TRBV28	ASSLLTGSEI
TRBJ1-5	TRBV27	ASSRDRGGNQPQH
TRBJ1-1	TRBV10-1	ASSWGRNTEAF
TRBJ2-7	TRBV27	ASRGARAGDSYEQY
TRBJ1-5	TRBV27	ASSSHSGGRVNQPQH